This paragraph reports one TCR beta chain. Assay used: immunoSEQ multiplex PCR; TCRdb lists only in-frame clones, some missing. This sample yields some 250,000 clones, of which about nine tenths are seen a single time; approximately 2.4% belongs to the top ten. J was trimmed by 6 bases and V by 2 bases; bases with no gene match: 10. This CDR3 spans 15 amino acids. From germline, CDR1 is SGHDN and CDR2 FVKESK. This sample stems from a study of blood T cell repertoires in COVID-19. The chain recombines TRBV14 with TRBJ2-7; 7 nucleotides match TRBD2. The sample was PBMCs or T cells enriched from blood (not recorded which). The TCR was taken from a woman between 35 and 50 years old with acute COVID-19. The CDR3 region has the DNA TGTGCCAGCAGCCAACACACCGGGACTATCGGCGAGCAGTACTTC. Translating it yields CASSQHTGTIGEQYF.